This T cell receptor (beta chain) is from a study of blood T cell repertoires in COVID-19. Across the whole study: Some COVID-19 samples were acute and others convalescent; all came from the United States, Italy and Spain. From T cells, B-cell-depleted T cells, or PBMCs came the material, which was cDNA or gDNA.

In the source study's methods: Amplification from reference gene primers served as the basis for estimated nucleated cell counts. The table came from immunoSEQ multiplex PCR; TCRdb's copy has only in-frame clones and leaves some out. That table gives V, J and clone size, and the DNA gave D and trimming. Here the sample spans approximately 100,000 clones, approximately 91% being singletons. The CDR3 extends over 13 amino acids. The V end was cut by 0 bases, the J end by 6 bases, with 6 bases between. Germline CDR1 and CDR2: LGHDT and YNNKEL (reference sequence). The rearrangement uses TRBV3-1 (or the pseudogene TRBV3-2) and TRBJ2-1; the D gene is possibly TRBD2 (5 bases). The TCR comes from a man in his fifties or sixties with acute or convalescent COVID-19. The sample taken for sequencing was peripheral blood. CDR3 amino acids: CASSQDRGNEQFF. DNA of the CDR3: TGTGCCAGCAGCCAAGATCGGGGCAATGAGCAGTTCTTC.